This T cell receptor (beta chain) was retrieved from a study of T cell responses to AZD1222 COVID-19 vaccine. Measured with immunoSEQ multiplex PCR; TCRdb has only the in-frame clones, and not every one. The sample has roughly 110,000 clones; 70% to 90% are singletons. J was trimmed by 2 bases and V by 6 bases; bases with no gene match: 12. The CDR3 loop spans 17 amino acids. CDR1 is SGHTA and CDR2 is FQGNSA in the germline V gene. Whether given at about 4 or about 12 weeks, second doses were pooled. General observations from the study: Mapped onto spike, vaccine-associated CD4 TCRs spanned it and were dominant at 160-218 and 743-854.

To note about this clone: Its antigen is currently unknown.

The clonotype originates from an adult who received the AZD1222 COVID-19 vaccine. The source was peripheral blood, collected 28 days after the second AZD1222 dose. The rearrangement joins TRBV7-2 to TRBJ2-7, with 11 positions matching TRBD1. CDR3 in DNA: TGTGCCAGCAGGATATCCGGGACAGGGGGAATTCCCTACGAGCAGTACTTC. It translates to CASRISGTGGIPYEQYF.